Listed below are T cell receptor beta chains from one sample, sequenced in a study of T cell responses to AZD1222 COVID-19 vaccine. Repertoires were generated with immunoSEQ multiplex PCR, while TCRdb's copy carries only in-frame clones and drops some. The table shows about 140,000 clones, with around 93% occurring only once. Specimen: peripheral blood, collected on day 0 of AZD1222 vaccination. All receptors derive from an adult in good health. Each CDR3 is given with its conserved first and last residue. Each record gives: CDR3 DNA, CDR3 protein, clone size, J gene, D gene, V gene. The D gene is left open where the match is weak. Clone size, where shown, is once, few, many, or a class for clones that have expanded.

TGTGCCAGCAGTCCTAGACAGGGTAAGACTGAAGCTTTCTTT,CASSPRQGKTEAFF,NA,TRBJ1-1,TRBD1,TRBV5-4
TGTGCCAGCAGTTTTCGGTGGGGGGCGCTAAGTGACACCGGGGAGCTGTTTTTT,CASSFRWGALSDTGELFF,NA,TRBJ2-2,NA,TRBV27
TGTGCGACTCAGGGATCTCCTCCCGAGCAGTACTTC,CATQGSPPEQYF,NA,TRBJ2-7,NA,TRBV6-5
TGTGCCAGCAGCCGGAGGACAGCCCCTGGCTACACCTTC,CASSRRTAPGYTF,NA,TRBJ1-2,NA,TRBV3-1/TRBV3-2
TGTGCCAGCAGCCAAGCTACGACAGGGAACACTGAAGCTTTCTTT,CASSQATTGNTEAFF,NA,TRBJ1-1,NA,TRBV4-2
TGCGCCAGCAGCCAATACGGGGATGCGAATCAGCCCCAGCATTTT,CASSQYGDANQPQHF,NA,TRBJ1-5,NA,TRBV4-3
TGTGCCAGCTCACCCACAGGACAGTTCGAGGTGCAGTACTTC,CASSPTGQFEVQYF,NA,TRBJ2-7,NA,TRBV18
TGTGCCACCAGCAGCTATGGAGGACTGGGCAATCAGCCCCAGCATTTT,CATSSYGGLGNQPQHF,NA,TRBJ1-5,NA,TRBV15
TGTGCCAGCAACCTCCAAGGGGTTACCGGAAACACCATATATTTT,CASNLQGVTGNTIYF,NA,TRBJ1-3,NA,TRBV28
TGTGCCAGCAGCAAGGGACAGGGGGTGAACACTGAAGCTTTCTTT,CASSKGQGVNTEAFF,NA,TRBJ1-1,TRBD1,TRBV6-1
TGTGCTAGTGGTCTAGTGGTTCCTCTTCCCGGGATATTTGGGGCTTTCTTT,CASGLVVPLPGIFGAFF,once,TRBJ1-1,NA,TRBV12-5
TGTGCCAGCAGTCGCAGGACAGGGGGAGGCCAGCCCCAGCATTTT,CASSRRTGGGQPQHF,few,TRBJ1-5,TRBD1,TRBV2
TGCGCCAGCAGCTTGGGGGTTCTTAATTCACCCCTCCACTTT,CASSLGVLNSPLHF,NA,TRBJ1-6,NA,TRBV5-1
TGTGCCACCACAGGGGTGGTTACTGAAGCTTTCTTT,CATTGVVTEAFF,NA,TRBJ1-1,TRBD1,TRBV6-6
TGTGCCAGCAGTGCCTCCAGACAGGGGATCGACGGCTACACCTTC,CASSASRQGIDGYTF,NA,TRBJ1-2,TRBD1,TRBV25-1
TGTGCCTGGCAAAGGGGGTACGAGCAGTACTTC,CAWQRGYEQYF,NA,TRBJ2-7,NA,TRBV30
TGTGCCAGCAGTCTAACGAGGGATGAGCAGTTCTTC,CASSLTRDEQFF,NA,TRBJ2-1,NA,TRBV13
TGTGCCTGGAGTGCGGGAGGGGAAGAGACCCAGTACTTC,CAWSAGGEETQYF,NA,TRBJ2-5,TRBD2,TRBV30
TGTGCCAGTAGTATCAGGGGGTACATGAACACTGAAGCTTTCTTT,CASSIRGYMNTEAFF,once,TRBJ1-1,TRBD1,TRBV19
TGTGCCAGCAGCGCCTGGGGGGGAGAAGAGACCCAGTACTTC,CASSAWGGEETQYF,NA,TRBJ2-5,TRBD2,TRBV9
TGTGCCAGCACCTTTGGGGGGGGCAGCACAGATACGCAGTATTTT,CASTFGGGSTDTQYF,NA,TRBJ2-3,NA,TRBV3-1/TRBV3-2
TGTGCCAGCAGCCAAGGGGGCCTGGACGAGCAGTACTTC,CASSQGGLDEQYF,NA,TRBJ2-7,NA,TRBV14
TGTGCCAGCAGCTCAACCGCCGGGACAGGGTTGTACGAGCAGTACTTC,CASSSTAGTGLYEQYF,NA,TRBJ2-7,TRBD1,TRBV7-8
TGTGCCAGCAGTCTCCAGGGTTCCACTGAAGCTTTCTTT,CASSLQGSTEAFF,NA,TRBJ1-1,NA,TRBV6-6
TGCGCCAGCAGCCAAGACGGAGGGATCGCCTACAATGAGCAGTTCTTC,CASSQDGGIAYNEQFF,NA,TRBJ2-1,NA,TRBV4-3
TGCGCCAGCAGCCTGACAGTAGCCAACTATGGCTACACCTTC,CASSLTVANYGYTF,NA,TRBJ1-2,NA,TRBV4-3
TGTGCCACCAGTGATGGCAGCGGGAGCTCCTACAATGAGCAGTTCTTC,CATSDGSGSSYNEQFF,NA,TRBJ2-1,TRBD2,TRBV24-1
TGTGCCAGCTCCGGGGCCTTGGGCGGTGAGCAGTTCTTC,CASSGALGGEQFF,NA,TRBJ2-1,NA,TRBV7-9
TGCAGTGCTAGTCCCGTTAATGAAAAACTGTTTTTT,CSASPVNEKLFF,NA,TRBJ1-4,NA,TRBV20-1
TGCGCCAGCAGCGATAGGGGGACGCTGAACACTGAAGCTTTCTTT,CASSDRGTLNTEAFF,NA,TRBJ1-1,NA,TRBV10-2
TGTGCCAGCAGCTTGTCTCCCATCCCGAACACTGAAGCTTTCTTT,CASSLSPIPNTEAFF,NA,TRBJ1-1,NA,TRBV5-5
TGCGCCAGCAGCTTGCGAATGAACACTGAAGCTTTCTTT,CASSLRMNTEAFF,NA,TRBJ1-1,NA,TRBV5-1
TGTGCCAGCCCTACAAAAGAACCACAGACTAATTCACCCCTCCACTTT,CASPTKEPQTNSPLHF,NA,TRBJ1-6,NA,TRBV6-8
TGTGCCAGCACCGAACAGGGGAGGAACACCGGGGAGCTGTTTTTT,CASTEQGRNTGELFF,NA,TRBJ2-2,TRBD1,TRBV2
TGTGCCAGCAGCCACAGGGGGCACGGAAACACCATATATTTT,CASSHRGHGNTIYF,NA,TRBJ1-3,TRBD1,TRBV14
TGTGCCAGCTCCCTCGAAACAGGATTCCAAGAGACCCAGTACTTC,CASSLETGFQETQYF,NA,TRBJ2-5,NA,TRBV18
TGTGCCAGCAGCTTCCGGGCCTACAATGAGCAGTTCTTC,CASSFRAYNEQFF,NA,TRBJ2-1,NA,TRBV11-3
TGTGCCAGCAGTTACCCCGGGACTAGCGGGGGACACTCCTACAATGAGCAGTTCTTC,CASSYPGTSGGHSYNEQFF,NA,TRBJ2-1,TRBD2,TRBV6-2/TRBV6-3
TGTGCCAGCAGTCGTCTCGTCTACGAGCAGTACTTC,CASSRLVYEQYF,NA,TRBJ2-7,NA,TRBV28
TGTGCCAGCAGCTCCCTTTGGAGTTCACCCCTCCACTTT,CASSSLWSSPLHF,NA,TRBJ1-6,NA,TRBV7-2
TGTGCCAGTAGAATCGGAGGACAGGTTTTTCAGCCCCAGCATTTT,CASRIGGQVFQPQHF,once,TRBJ1-5,TRBD1,TRBV19
TGTGCCACCAGTGACCTATCGGACACTGAAGCTTTCTTT,CATSDLSDTEAFF,NA,TRBJ1-1,NA,TRBV15
TGTGCCAGCAGCACAGGGGTCGGCTACACCTTC,CASSTGVGYTF,NA,TRBJ1-2,TRBD1,TRBV6-5
TGTGCCAGCAGCTATAAGACAGGGGACGGCTACACCTTC,CASSYKTGDGYTF,NA,TRBJ1-2,TRBD1,TRBV7-2
TGTGCCAGCACCAGGGGCCAGGGTAGTTCCTACACCTTC,CASTRGQGSSYTF,NA,TRBJ1-2,NA,TRBV6-6
TGTGCCAGCAGCGAAATCTATGGCGATGAGACCCAGTACTTC,CASSEIYGDETQYF,NA,TRBJ2-5,NA,TRBV3-1/TRBV3-2
TGTGCCAGCCGGGACAGGGGCTTCTTAAATGAAAAACTGTTTTTT,CASRDRGFLNEKLFF,NA,TRBJ1-4,TRBD1,TRBV2
TGTGCCAGCAGTGAACGGGGGGGACAGGGCGGAGATACGCAGTATTTT,CASSERGGQGGDTQYF,once,TRBJ2-3,NA,TRBV25-1
TGTGCCAGCAGTTTCCTAAGCGGCACAGATACGCAGTATTTT,CASSFLSGTDTQYF,NA,TRBJ2-3,NA,TRBV28